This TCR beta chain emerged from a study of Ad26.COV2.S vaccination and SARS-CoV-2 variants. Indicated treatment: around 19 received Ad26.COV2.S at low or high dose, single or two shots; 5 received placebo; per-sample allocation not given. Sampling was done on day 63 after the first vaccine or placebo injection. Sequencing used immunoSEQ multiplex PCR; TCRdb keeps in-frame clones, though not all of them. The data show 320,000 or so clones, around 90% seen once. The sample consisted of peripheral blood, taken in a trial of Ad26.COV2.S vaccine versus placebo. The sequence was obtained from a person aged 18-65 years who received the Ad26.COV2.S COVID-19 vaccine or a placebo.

The CDR3 DNA reads as TGCGCCAGCAGCCCCCCTGGCGGAGGAGATACGCAGTATTTT. Its protein is CASSPPGGGDTQYF. The chain recombines TRBV5-1 with TRBJ2-3, with D maybe TRBD2 (5 bases). V was cut by 4 bases and J by 5 bases, with 14 bases left in between. The CDR3 has 14 residues. Germline V gene sequence: CDR1 SGHRS, CDR2 YFSETQ.